A single sample gave rise to the 24 T cell receptor beta chains below, sequenced in a study of T cell repertoires in cytomegalovirus infection. TCRdb recomputed calls from the reads with MiXCR, one row per CDR3 protein. The repertoire holds about 740,000 distinct CDR3 sequences, with around 32% as singletons. No antigen has been assigned to these receptors. The material sequenced was cultured PBMCs, taken from culture after CMV antigen stimulation. All receptors come from a human donor in good health (CMV status not recorded). Some clones in this sample may be carry-over from other donors' samples.

V is TRBV7-2 and J is TRBJ1-1; D is possibly TRBD1 (6 bases). V was cut by 4 bases and J by 3 bases, with 18 bases left in between. The CDR3 is made up of 16 amino acids. Germline V CDR1 and CDR2: SGHTA, FQGNSA. The DNA of the CDR3 is TGTGCCAGCAGCTCACCCCCCAGGGGCAAGTACACTGAAGCTTTCTTT. This codes for CASSSPPRGKYTEAFF. Supplemented by reference TRBV7-2 and TRBJ1-1, the full variable domain reads GAGVSQSPSNKVTEKGKDVELRCDPISGHTALYWYRQSLGQGLEFLIYFQGNSAPDKSGLPSDRFSAERTGGSVSTLTIQRTQQEDSAVYLCASSSPPRGKYTEAFFGQGTRLTVV.

The V gene is TRBV12-3 or TRBV12-4, the J gene TRBJ1-5; TRBD1 is a possible D gene (5 bases). V was trimmed by 5 bases and J by 4 bases, leaving 15 bases between them. The CDR3 length is 15 residues. The CDR3 reads CASSAWRWGNQPQHF. In nucleotides, the CDR3 is TGTGCCAGCAGTGCTTGGCGGTGGGGGAATCAGCCCCAGCATTTT.

V gene TRBV7-6 combines with J gene TRBJ1-6, with a weak D call TRBD1 (5 bases). The germline gives CDR1 SGHVS, CDR2 FNYEAQ. The CDR3 runs to 16 residues. Trimming removed 5 bases at V and 6 bases at J, with 17 bases between. The CDR3 loop reads CASSLQGMGLNSPLHF. The CDR3 DNA sequence: TGTGCCAGCAGCCTTCAAGGGATGGGGCTTAATTCACCCCTCCACTTT.

The CDR3 spells CASSEDRGNEKLFF. CDR3 sequence (DNA): TGTGCCAGCAGTGAGGACAGGGGGAATGAAAAACTGTTTTTT. The rearrangement uses TRBV2 and TRBJ1-4; 10 bases match TRBD1. This CDR3 has 14 residues. Trimming cost V 3 bases and J 5 bases; bases outside gene matches: 0. Germline V gives CDR1 SNHLY, CDR2 FYNNEI.

CDR3 region: CASSVQTTGELFF. Here the CDR3 DNA reads TGTGCCAGCAGTGTTCAGACCACCGGGGAGCTGTTTTTT. The chain couples TRBV28 to TRBJ2-2; D gene unclear. The length of the CDR3 is 13 residues. Trimming stripped 5 bases from V and 4 bases from J, with 8 bases between. Germline assignment: CDR1 MDHEN and CDR2 SYDVKM.

The J gene is TRBJ2-7, the V gene TRBV6-5; D is possibly TRBD1 or TRBD2 (5 bases each). V gave up 0 bases and J gave up 5 bases, with 20 bases separating them. Germline V CDR1 and CDR2: MNHEY, SVGAGI. CDR3 length equals 17 residues. CDR3 region: CASSYSFPGTPFDEQYF. Written as DNA, the CDR3 is TGTGCCAGCAGTTACTCATTCCCCGGGACCCCTTTTGACGAGCAGTACTTC.

This chain joins TRBV7-9 and TRBJ1-2; maybe TRBD1 (5 bases). The CDR3 consists of 12 residues. V lost 7 bases and J 7 bases, leaving 13 bases between the germline ends. The germline V gene encodes CDR1 SEHNR and CDR2 FQNEAQ (reference sequence). DNA for the CDR3: TGTGCCAGCAACGTCGGGGGGTCTGGCTACACCTTC. Encoded protein: CASNVGGSGYTF. The full variable domain, rest sourced from reference TRBV7-9 and TRBJ1-2, is DTGVSQNPRHKITKRGQNVTFRCDPISEHNRLYWYRQTLGQGPEFLTYFQNEAQLEKSRLLSDRFSAERPKGSFSTLEIQRTEQGDSAMYLCASNVGGSGYTFGSGTRLTVV.

This clonotype has just a few counts. The rearrangement links TRBV12-3 or TRBV12-4 to TRBJ1-6, with 8 bases lining up with TRBD1. V dropped 8 bases and J dropped 11; count of bases not matched to a gene: 11. This CDR3 has 14 residues. Here the CDR3 reads CASHTGTGLTPLHF. CDR3 nucleotide sequence: TGTGCCAGCCATACCGGGACAGGTCTTACACCCCTCCACTTT.

This clonotype was seen ten or more times. The CDR3: CASSLYGRDEQFF. For the CDR3, the DNA is TGTGCCAGCAGCTTGTACGGGAGGGATGAGCAGTTCTTC. The chain joins TRBV7-2 to TRBJ2-1, with 8 bases matching TRBD2. The CDR3 is made up of 13 amino acids. Germline assignment: CDR1 SGHTA and CDR2 FQGNSA. The trim removed 3 bases at V and 8 bases at J, leaving 3 bases unmatched.

The chain has TRBV6-1 and TRBJ2-1; 8 nucleotides line up with TRBD2. After removal of 2 bases from V and 8 bases from J, the junction contained 14 bases not matched to a gene. The CDR3 sequence is 17 residues long. CDR1 is MNHNS, CDR2 SASEGT, per germline. The CDR3 DNA sequence: TGTGCCAGCAGTGAATTCGCCCTAAGAGCGGGGGCCTATGAGCAGTTCTTC. Protein product: CASSEFALRAGAYEQFF.

This clonotype was seen a handful of times. This sequence joins TRBV27 and TRBJ1-2; tentative D call: TRBD1 (5 bases). This CDR3 has 13 amino acids. Looked up from germline, CDR1 is MNHEY and CDR2 is SMNVEV (reference sequence). V was shortened by 0 bases and J by 8 bases, with 10 bases between the two germline ends. CDR3 in amino acids: CASSLSRVGGYTF. CDR3 coding DNA: TGTGCCAGCAGTTTATCCAGGGTTGGCGGCTACACCTTC.

This clonotype was seen more than once but under ten times. The chain couples TRBV6-2 or TRBV6-3 to TRBJ2-3, with 12 bases identical to TRBD2. Germline loops: CDR1 MNHEY, CDR2 SVGEGT. V trimming: 6 bases; J trimming: 0 bases; junction bases outside the gene matches: 4. The CDR3 length is 16 residues. DNA for the CDR3: TGTGCCAGCAGACCAGGACTAGCGGGAAGCACAGATACGCAGTATTTT. This translates into CASRPGLAGSTDTQYF.

The chain has TRBV7-8 and TRBJ2-1; weak D call: TRBD2 (5 bases). Trimming took off 2 bases at V and 8 bases at J, with 19 bases between the two ends. Germline CDR1 is SGHVS and CDR2 is FQNEAQ. This CDR3 spans 16 amino acids. CDR3 protein: CASSLRRVRAVDEQFF. Here the CDR3 DNA reads TGTGCCAGCAGCTTAAGACGGGTGAGGGCGGTCGATGAGCAGTTCTTC.

This clonotype was detected only once. The gene calls are TRBV27 and TRBJ2-7; D is undetermined. The CDR3 spans 14 residues. The germline CDR1 and CDR2 sequences are MNHEY and SMNVEV (reference sequence). V was clipped by 2 bases and J by 6 bases, with 14 bases between them. CDR3 nucleotide sequence: TGTGCCAGCAGTTTAAGATTGGGATCGCGCGAGCAGTACTTC. Translation gives CASSLRLGSREQYF.

This clonotype has only a few counts. The chain is built from TRBV11-3 and TRBJ2-5, with D unresolved. Trimming pared 5 bases from V and 2 bases from J, leaving 18 bases between. The CDR3 covers 16 residues. The germline V gene has CDR1 SGHNT and CDR2 YENEEA. The CDR3 DNA reads TGTGCCAGCAGCCACCGGACGCCAGACGAGCAAGAGACCCAGTACTTC. Residues: CASSHRTPDEQETQYF.

The chain uses TRBV6-5 and TRBJ1-1, with unresolved D. Trimming cost V 5 bases and J 2 bases, with 12 bases left between them. This CDR3 contains 14 residues. Germline lookup yields CDR1 MNHEY and CDR2 SVGAGI. The CDR3 sequence is CASSKAALNTEAFF. The CDR3 region has the DNA TGTGCCAGCAGTAAAGCGGCACTTAACACTGAAGCTTTCTTT.

This clonotype showed up many times. J is TRBJ2-3 and V is TRBV7-2, with 8 bases lining up with TRBD2. The J segment lost 2 bases and the V segment lost 4 bases, leaving 8 bases of the junction unmatched. The CDR3 runs to 16 residues. CDR1 SGHTA and CDR2 FQGNSA come from the germline V gene. The CDR3 nucleotides are TGTGCCAGCAGCTCAAAAGCGGGAGTCATCACAGATACGCAGTATTTT. It encodes CASSSKAGVITDTQYF. Looking up the rest from reference TRBV7-2 and TRBJ2-3 gives the full variable domain: GAGVSQSPSNKVTEKGKDVELRCDPISGHTALYWYRQSLGQGLEFLIYFQGNSAPDKSGLPSDRFSAERTGGSVSTLTIQRTQQEDSAVYLCASSSKAGVITDTQYFGPGTRLTVL.

V usage is TRBV20-1 and J usage is TRBJ2-5, with D unresolved. Germline V gene lookup returns CDR1 DFQATT and CDR2 SNEGSKA (reference sequence). This CDR3 region has 16 residues. V was trimmed by 2 bases and J by 4 bases, leaving 20 bases between them. In DNA form, the CDR3 reads TGCAGTGCTAGAAAGGGATCTGTGGCTACCAGAGAGACCCAGTACTTC. As protein: CSARKGSVATRETQYF.

This clonotype came up a few times. The chain carries TRBV7-2 and TRBJ2-5, with 8 bases that match TRBD2. V was clipped by 5 bases and J by 9 bases; unmatched bases: 8. From germline, CDR1 is SGHTA and CDR2 FQGNSA. The CDR3 contains 13 residues. The CDR3 nucleotides read TGTGCCAGCAGCCCGGGAGCGGGAGTAGCCCAGTACTTC. It is translated as CASSPGAGVAQYF.

This clonotype has a count of ten or more. The V and J genes are TRBV7-2 and TRBJ1-2; 12 bases are a match to TRBD1. Germline CDR1 reads SGHTA; CDR2 reads FQGNSA. The CDR3 sequence is 18 residues long. Germline trimming cut 0 bases from V and 8 bases from J; bases unmatched to any gene: 13. The CDR3 loop is CASSLAGSGTGGIRGYTF. Here the CDR3 DNA reads TGTGCCAGCAGCTTAGCCGGATCGGGGACAGGGGGCATACGAGGCTACACCTTC.

This clonotype appeared a few times. The chain uses TRBV12-3 or TRBV12-4 and TRBJ2-3; 11 nucleotides align to TRBD2. This CDR3 region has 17 residues. Trimming cost V 6 bases and J 0 bases; bases outside gene matches: 8. CDR3 residues: CASSQQLAGVSTDTQYF. The DNA of the CDR3 is TGTGCCAGCAGCCAGCAACTAGCGGGAGTTAGCACAGATACGCAGTATTTT.

This clonotype has ten or more counts. The chain is built from TRBV7-6 and TRBJ2-5, with a possible D match to TRBD1 (6 bases). Germline V gene lookup returns CDR1 SGHVS and CDR2 FNYEAQ. The CDR3 is 14 amino acids. V was shortened by 4 bases and J by 3 bases, with 12 bases between the two germline ends. DNA for the CDR3: TGTGCCAGCAGCTCGACGACAGGAGAAGAGACCCAGTACTTC. As protein: CASSSTTGEETQYF.

V gene TRBV27 combines with J gene TRBJ1-3, with TRBD1 matching 10 bases. The CDR3 has 18 amino acids. The junction had 10 bases not matched to a gene; V was cut back by 5 bases and J by 0 bases. The germline V gene encodes CDR1 MNHEY and CDR2 SMNVEV (reference sequence). The CDR3 protein is CASSRDRGRGFSGNTIYF. The CDR3 bases are TGTGCCAGCAGTCGGGACAGGGGAAGGGGCTTCTCTGGAAACACCATATATTTT.

The chain carries TRBV11-2 and TRBJ2-2, with TRBD2 matching over 9 bases. J was trimmed by 9 bases and V by 1 base; bases with no gene match: 12. This CDR3 has 17 amino acids. Germline V gives CDR1 SGHAT, CDR2 FQNNGV. Here the CDR3 reads CASSLAVSGGVIRELFF. The CDR3 DNA reads as TGTGCCAGCAGCTTAGCTGTTAGCGGGGGTGTTATCAGGGAGCTGTTTTTT. Full variable domain (outside the CDR3, taken from reference TRBV11-2 and TRBJ2-2): EAGVAQSPRYKIIEKRQSVAFWCNPISGHATLYWYQQILGQGPKLLIQFQNNGVVDDSQLPKDRFSAERLKGVDSTLKIQPAKLEDSAVYLCASSLAVSGGVIRELFFGEGSRLTVL.